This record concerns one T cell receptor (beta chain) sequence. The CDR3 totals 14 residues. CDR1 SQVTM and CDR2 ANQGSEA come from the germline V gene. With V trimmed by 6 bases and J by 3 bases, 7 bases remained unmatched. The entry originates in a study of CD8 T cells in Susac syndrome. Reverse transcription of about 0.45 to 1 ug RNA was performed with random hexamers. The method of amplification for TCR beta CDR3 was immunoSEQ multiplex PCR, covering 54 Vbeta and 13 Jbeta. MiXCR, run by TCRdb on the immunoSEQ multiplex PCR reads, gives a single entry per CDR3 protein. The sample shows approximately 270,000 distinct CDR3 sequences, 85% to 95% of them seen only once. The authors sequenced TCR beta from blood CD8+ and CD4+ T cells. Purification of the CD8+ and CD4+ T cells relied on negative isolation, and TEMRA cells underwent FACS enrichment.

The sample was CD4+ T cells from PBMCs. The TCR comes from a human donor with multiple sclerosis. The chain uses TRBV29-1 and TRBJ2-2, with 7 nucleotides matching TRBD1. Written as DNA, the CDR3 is TGCAGCGTGGACCTCAGGGGGTACACCGGGGAGCTGTTTTTT. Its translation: CSVDLRGYTGELFF.